Listed below are T cell receptor beta chains from one sample, sequenced in a study of radiotherapy plus CTLA-4 blockade in lung cancer. The assay was immunoSEQ multiplex PCR, and TCRdb's table has in-frame clones only and misses some. The data show approximately 98,000 clones, around 86% seen once. The specimen comprised peripheral blood, sampled from a patient treated with radiotherapy plus ipilimumab. These receptors all come from a human donor with non-small cell lung cancer who had a partial response to radiotherapy plus ipilimumab. The CDR3 runs from the conserved cysteine through the conserved F or W. A D gene is named only where the DNA matches it firmly. Rows may omit the clone size; those that give it use once, few, many or a size class.

J | D | size | V | CDR3 | DNA
TRBJ2-3 | NA | once | TRBV7-9 | CASSLVAINTDTQYF | TGTGCCAGCAGCTTAGTCGCTATAAACACAGATACGCAGTATTTT
TRBJ1-5 | TRBD1 | NA | TRBV19 | CASSTRGLDQPQHF | TGTGCCAGTAGTACCAGGGGGCTCGATCAGCCCCAGCATTTT
TRBJ1-1 | NA | NA | TRBV7-9 | CASSLGWGTNTEAFF | TGTGCCAGCAGCTTAGGTTGGGGGACTAACACTGAAGCTTTCTTT
TRBJ2-5 | NA | NA | TRBV7-2 | CASSQPSLETAKRTQYF | TGTGCCAGCAGCCAGCCCTCCTTAGAGACAGCCAAGAGAACCCAGTACTTC
TRBJ2-1 | TRBD2 | NA | TRBV7-2 | CASSSGTMYNEQFF | TGTGCCAGCAGCTCCGGGACTATGTACAATGAGCAGTTCTTC
TRBJ2-5 | NA | NA | TRBV5-4 | CASSLAVHQETQYF | TGTGCCAGCAGCTTGGCGGTTCACCAAGAGACCCAGTACTTC
TRBJ2-1 | NA | once | TRBV28 | CASSWEVDYYNEQFF | TGTGCCAGCAGTTGGGAGGTGGACTACTACAATGAGCAGTTCTTC
TRBJ2-6 | TRBD1 | NA | TRBV27 | CASRTGRSGANVLTF | TGTGCCAGCAGGACAGGGCGCTCTGGGGCCAACGTCCTGACTTTC
TRBJ2-7 | NA | once | TRBV28 | CASSFRGQQPYEQYF | TGTGCCAGCAGTTTTAGAGGACAACAACCCTACGAGCAGTACTTC
TRBJ2-7 | TRBD2 | NA | TRBV7-2 | CASSLWPGGAPYEQYF | TGTGCCAGCAGCCTTTGGCCGGGAGGAGCCCCCTACGAGCAGTACTTC
TRBJ2-7 | NA | NA | TRBV5-1 | CASSFRGEQYF | TGCGCCAGCAGCTTCAGAGGCGAGCAGTACTTC
TRBJ2-3 | NA | NA | TRBV5-1 | CASSLVTGSLGISDTQYF | TGCGCCAGCAGCTTGGTTACAGGGTCTTTGGGTATTTCGGATACGCAGTATTTT
TRBJ2-1 | TRBD1 | NA | TRBV4-1 | CASSPTTGGLEQFF | TGCGCCAGCAGCCCCACCACAGGGGGACTTGAGCAGTTCTTC
TRBJ2-3 | TRBD2 | NA | TRBV7-9 | CASSERGLAGRGDTQYF | TGTGCCAGCAGCGAAAGGGGACTAGCGGGACGAGGAGATACGCAGTATTTT
TRBJ2-7 | TRBD2 | NA | TRBV18 | CASRAGLALTHEQYF | TGTGCCAGCCGTGCGGGACTAGCCTTAACGCACGAGCAGTACTTC